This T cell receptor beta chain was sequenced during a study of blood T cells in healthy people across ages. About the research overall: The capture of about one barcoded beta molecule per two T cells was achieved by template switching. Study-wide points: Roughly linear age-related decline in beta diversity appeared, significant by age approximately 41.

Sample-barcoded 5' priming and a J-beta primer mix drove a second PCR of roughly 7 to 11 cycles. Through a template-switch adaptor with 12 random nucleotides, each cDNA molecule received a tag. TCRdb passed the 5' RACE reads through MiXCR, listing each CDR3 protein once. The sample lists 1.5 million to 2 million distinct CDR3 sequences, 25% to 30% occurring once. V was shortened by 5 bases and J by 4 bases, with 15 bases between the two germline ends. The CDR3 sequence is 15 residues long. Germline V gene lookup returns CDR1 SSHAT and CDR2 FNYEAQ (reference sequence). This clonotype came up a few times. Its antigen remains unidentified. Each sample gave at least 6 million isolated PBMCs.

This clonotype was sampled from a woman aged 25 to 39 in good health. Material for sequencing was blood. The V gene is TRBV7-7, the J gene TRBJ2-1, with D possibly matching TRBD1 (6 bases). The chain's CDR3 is CASSPGQKDYNEQFF. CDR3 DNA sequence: TGTGCCAGCAGCCCCGGACAGAAGGATTACAATGAGCAGTTCTTC.